The 27 T cell receptor beta chains in this list originate from one sample, sequenced in a study of cytomegalovirus exposure and HLA in healthy donors. PCR involved 60 Vbeta and 13 Jbeta primers. Generated by immunoSEQ multiplex PCR, the TCRdb table keeps only in-frame clones and is missing some. The data show 150,000 to 200,000 clones, under 80% seen once. The sample consisted of PBMCs. Receptors were obtained from a human donor in good health.

The chain has TRBV30 and TRBJ1-2; no clear D gene. From germline, CDR1 is GTSNPN and CDR2 SVGIG (reference sequence). The V end was cut by 0 bases, the J end by 2 bases, with 7 bases between. The CDR3 has 13 residues. The CDR3: CAWSVVRNYGYTF. In DNA form, the CDR3 reads TGTGCCTGGAGTGTAGTCAGGAACTATGGCTACACCTTC.

The rearrangement joins TRBV14 to TRBJ2-7, with TRBD2 as a possible D gene (5 bases). Germline CDR1 reads SGHDN; CDR2 reads FVKESK. Trimming stripped 4 bases from V and 3 bases from J, with 22 bases between. The CDR3 runs 17 residues. The chain's CDR3 is CASSPLIAQGLNYEQYF. In nucleotides, the CDR3 is TGTGCCAGCAGCCCTCTCATAGCGCAAGGTCTCAACTACGAGCAGTACTTC.

The chain has TRBV4-1 and TRBJ2-7; D ambiguous. The length of the CDR3 is 12 residues. Trimming cost V 0 bases and J 5 bases, with 5 bases left between them. Germline lookup yields CDR1 MGHRA and CDR2 YSYEKL. The CDR3 sequence: CASSQDTDEQYF. The CDR3 nucleotides read TGCGCCAGCAGCCAAGATACGGACGAGCAGTACTTC.

The chain is built from TRBV25-1 and TRBJ2-3; a possible D gene is TRBD1 (7 bases). The CDR3 totals 15 residues. Trimming took off 5 bases at V and 2 bases at J, with 14 bases between the two ends. Germline V gene data show CDR1 as MGHDK and CDR2 as SYGVNS. For the CDR3, the DNA is TGTGCCAGCAGTCAGGGGGGCCAGGACACAGATACGCAGTATTTT. It translates to CASSQGGQDTDTQYF.

The V and J genes are TRBV2 and TRBJ1-3; no firm D call. The V gene lost 3 bases and the J gene lost 8 bases, with 8 bases spanning the gap. Germline values: CDR1 SNHLY, CDR2 FYNNEI. This CDR3 is 12 amino acids long. The CDR3 DNA sequence: TGTGCCAGCAGTGACCGAGGATACACCATATATTTT. It codes for CASSDRGYTIYF.

This clone has a handful of counts. The chain has TRBV6-6 and TRBJ1-1; 9 nucleotides match TRBD1. From germline, CDR1 is MNHNY and CDR2 SVGAGI (reference sequence). The CDR3 loop spans 16 amino acids. The J segment lost 2 bases and the V segment lost 4 bases, leaving 8 bases of the junction unmatched. CDR3 nucleotides: TGTGCCAGCAGTTCACAGGGGGCCCGTGTTAACACTGAAGCTTTCTTT. It encodes CASSSQGARVNTEAFF.

The J gene is TRBJ2-7, the V gene TRBV6-6; 7 bases are shared with TRBD1. V was pared by 8 bases and J by 5 bases, with 12 bases of the junction left unmatched. CDR1 MNHNY and CDR2 SVGAGI come from the germline V gene (reference sequence). The CDR3 consists of 14 residues. The CDR3 spells CASGQATVQDEQYF. In DNA form, the CDR3 reads TGTGCCAGCGGACAGGCCACAGTGCAAGACGAGCAGTACTTC.

The chain employs TRBV11-3 and TRBJ1-1; unclear D gene. Trimming took off 4 bases at V and 1 base at J, with 7 bases between the two ends. Germline V lookup: CDR1 SGHNT, CDR2 YENEEA. The CDR3 extends over 13 amino acids. The CDR3 DNA is TGTGCCAGCAGCTGGAGTCCGAACACTGAAGCTTTCTTT. This encodes CASSWSPNTEAFF.

This clone was detected only a few times. The chain is built from TRBV19 and TRBJ1-1; D is unresolved. The CDR3 totals 13 residues. V was clipped by 1 base and J by 4 bases, with 7 bases between them. Germline values: CDR1 LNHDA, CDR2 SQIVND (reference sequence). The CDR3 DNA reads as TGTGCCAGTAGTATAGCCGAGATCACTGAAGCTTTCTTT. This sequence encodes CASSIAEITEAFF.

The chain uses TRBV5-1 and TRBJ1-3; TRBD1 might be the D (6 bases). Germline CDR1 and CDR2: SGHRS and YFSETQ. V dropped 0 bases and J dropped 3 bases, with 16 bases sitting between them. This CDR3 is built from 17 residues. The CDR3 reads CASSLAGGDTGGNTIYF. The CDR3, as DNA: TGCGCCAGCAGCTTGGCCGGGGGGGACACTGGTGGAAACACCATATATTTT.

V and J are TRBV6-1 and TRBJ1-5, with D possibly being TRBD1 (5 bases). The CDR3 consists of 14 residues. From germline, CDR1 is MNHNS and CDR2 SASEGT. V was clipped by 4 bases and J by 2 bases, with 9 bases between them. The CDR3 is CASSGRDGNQPQHF. The CDR3 DNA follows: TGTGCCAGCAGTGGGCGGGACGGCAATCAGCCCCAGCATTTT.

This chain links TRBV4-3 with TRBJ1-3; TRBD1 is a possible D gene (5 bases). Germline CDR1 is LGHNA and CDR2 is YSLEER. Trimming removed 1 base from V and 2 bases from J, with 18 bases in between. This CDR3 is 18 amino acids long. The CDR3 DNA sequence: TGCGCCAGCAGCCAAGTCGTCCCGATCAAGGGGACTGGAAACACCATATATTTT. Its protein product is CASSQVVPIKGTGNTIYF.

The rearrangement links TRBV14 to TRBJ2-7; D gene ambiguous. Germline-derived CDR1 and CDR2 are SGHDN and FVKESK. This CDR3 has 14 amino acids. Trimming removed 4 bases at V and 1 base at J, with 11 bases between. CDR3 DNA sequence: TGTGCCAGCAGCCTTATGCGAGAGTCCTACGAGCAGTACTTC. Protein product: CASSLMRESYEQYF.

This clone has only a few counts. This chain links TRBV7-2 with TRBJ1-1; D is unclear. Germline V gene data show CDR1 as SGHTA and CDR2 as FQGNSA. Trimming stripped 2 bases from V and 1 base from J, with 5 bases between. CDR3 length equals 13 residues. The CDR3 loop reads CASSLWQNTEAFF. As DNA, the CDR3 is TGTGCCAGCAGCTTATGGCAGAACACTGAAGCTTTCTTT.

The chain couples TRBV6-5 to TRBJ2-5, with 8 positions matching TRBD2. V shed 4 bases and J 5 bases; nucleotides not matched to a gene: 9. The CDR3 is 15 residues long. Germline values: CDR1 MNHEY, CDR2 SVGAGI. CDR3 residues: CASSSAGGSRETQYF. The CDR3 nucleotides are TGTGCCAGCAGTTCTGCGGGGGGCTCTCGGGAGACCCAGTACTTC.

The J gene is TRBJ2-1, the V gene TRBV19; the D gene is possibly TRBD2 (5 bases). Trimming left V 5 bases short and J 5 bases short, with 16 bases between. Germline CDR1 reads LNHDA; CDR2 reads SQIVND (reference sequence). The CDR3 totals 15 residues. The CDR3 sequence: CASSAGVRENNEQFF. CDR3 in DNA: TGTGCCAGTAGTGCCGGGGTTCGTGAAAACAATGAGCAGTTCTTC.

The chain uses TRBV10-3 and TRBJ2-3; TRBD1 matches at 8 bases. V lost 3 bases and J lost 5; bases outside the gene matches: 10. The CDR3 length is 16 residues. CDR1 ENHRY and CDR2 SYGVKD come from the germline V gene. The DNA for the CDR3 is TGTGCCATCAGTGATGAGGACAGGGTGAACGGAGATACGCAGTATTTT. Translated, it gives CAISDEDRVNGDTQYF.

J is TRBJ2-3 and V is TRBV9, with 8 bases lining up with TRBD1. Germline trimming cut 3 bases from V and 2 bases from J; bases unmatched to any gene: 5. This CDR3 contains 15 residues. Germline lookup yields CDR1 SGDLS and CDR2 YYNGEE. CDR3 residues: CASSGSGQDTDTQYF. The CDR3 DNA is TGTGCCAGCAGCGGATCGGGACAGGACACAGATACGCAGTATTTT.

This clone showed up just a few times. The chain joins TRBV7-9 to TRBJ1-3, with D tentatively TRBD1 (5 bases). Trimming left V 5 bases short and J 6 bases short, with 14 bases between. Germline V gives CDR1 SEHNR, CDR2 FQNEAQ (reference sequence). The CDR3 is 14 amino acids. CDR3 in amino acids: CASSPKDNANTIYF. CDR3 nucleotide sequence: TGTGCCAGCAGCCCAAAGGACAATGCAAACACCATATATTTT.

This clone was picked up a small number of times. This sequence joins TRBV7-9 and TRBJ2-7, with D possibly being TRBD1 (5 bases). From germline, CDR1 is SEHNR and CDR2 FQNEAQ (reference sequence). The CDR3 runs 12 residues. Trimming took off 11 bases at V and 2 bases at J, with 13 bases between the two ends. CDR3 sequence (DNA): TGTGCCGGCGGTAGGGGAACCTACGAGCAGTACTTC. Its protein is CAGGRGTYEQYF. The complete variable domain, with remaining parts taken from reference TRBV7-9 and TRBJ2-7, reads DTGVSQNPRHKITKRGQNVTFRCDPISEHNRLYWYRQTLGQGPEFLTYFQNEAQLEKSRLLSDRFSAERPKGSFSTLEIQRTEQGDSAMYLCAGGRGTYEQYFGPGTRLTVT.

This clone was counted only a few times. This rearrangement joins TRBV9 to TRBJ2-3; maybe TRBD2 (7 bases). The V gene's germline CDR1 is SGDLS and CDR2 YYNGEE. The CDR3 sequence is 13 residues long. Trimming pared 3 bases from V and 4 bases from J, leaving 9 bases between. In DNA form, the CDR3 reads TGTGCCAGCAGCGAGGGGGGGCCAGATACGCAGTATTTT. Residues: CASSEGGPDTQYF.

The chain is built from TRBV6-5 and TRBJ1-5, with 7 bases fitting TRBD1. Unmatched junction bases numbered 8, after V lost 8 bases and J lost 4 bases. The CDR3 covers 14 residues. CDR1 and CDR2 (germline): MNHEY, SVGAGI. The CDR3 here is CASRGGLPNQPQHF. In DNA form, the CDR3 reads TGTGCCAGCCGAGGGGGCCTACCGAATCAGCCCCAGCATTTT.

This chain joins TRBV5-4 and TRBJ2-2; possibly TRBD1 for D (6 bases). This CDR3 comprises 16 residues. Trimming shortened V by 0 bases and J by 0 bases, and 9 bases separated the two germline ends. Germline CDR1 is SGHNT and CDR2 is YYREEE (reference sequence). This CDR3 is CASSLGTDTNTGELFF. CDR3 DNA: TGTGCCAGCAGCTTGGGGACAGACACGAACACCGGGGAGCTGTTTTTT.

The J gene is TRBJ2-2, the V gene TRBV7-2, with 9 bases lining up with TRBD2. V was clipped by 5 bases and J by 4 bases; unmatched bases: 14. Germline-derived CDR1 and CDR2 are SGHTA and FQGNSA. This CDR3 has 18 residues. For the CDR3, the DNA is TGTGCCAGCAGCCCCCGCGGAGGCGGGGGGGCTAGCACCGGGGAGCTGTTTTTT. Translation gives CASSPRGGGGASTGELFF. The full variable domain, rest sourced from reference TRBV7-2 and TRBJ2-2, is GAGVSQSPSNKVTEKGKDVELRCDPISGHTALYWYRQSLGQGLEFLIYFQGNSAPDKSGLPSDRFSAERTGGSVSTLTIQRTQQEDSAVYLCASSPRGGGGASTGELFFGEGSRLTVL.

This chain joins TRBV19 and TRBJ1-5, with 7 positions matching TRBD1. V was pared by 5 bases and J by 6 bases, with 10 bases of the junction left unmatched. The CDR3 extends over 15 amino acids. Germline CDR1 and CDR2: LNHDA and SQIVND (reference sequence). The CDR3 nucleotides read TGTGCCAGTAGTCCCGACAGGGAATGGGGTCAGCCCCAGCATTTT. This gives the protein CASSPDREWGQPQHF.

This chain connects TRBV6-1 to TRBJ2-7, with a tentative D call TRBD2 (5 bases). Trimming took 11 bases from V and 2 from J, leaving 22 bases between them. The CDR3 is 15 amino acids. Germline V gene lookup returns CDR1 MNHNS and CDR2 SASEGT. For the CDR3, the DNA is TGTGCCTCCCACGAGGGCTCCCACAGCGCCTACGAGCAGTACTTC. Translation: CASHEGSHSAYEQYF.

This rearrangement joins TRBV6-5 to TRBJ1-1; D remains ambiguous. The germline V gene encodes CDR1 MNHEY and CDR2 SVGAGI. V was trimmed by 7 bases and J by 5 bases, leaving 11 bases between them. The CDR3 has 12 residues. The CDR3 region has the DNA TGTGCCAGCATAAGATCGGGGACTGAAGCTTTCTTT. Amino acids: CASIRSGTEAFF.